The 21 T cell receptor beta chains below come from one sample, sequenced in a study of cytomegalovirus exposure and HLA in healthy donors (dated by TCRdb to 2015 to 2018). The method was the immunoSEQ multiplex PCR assay. A mixture of 60 forward primers for TCR Vbeta segments and 13 reverse primers for TCR Jbeta segments was used in the multiplex PCR. TCRdb carries this immuneACCESS record with in-frame sequences only. Its versions omit some clonotypes, under half of them owing to an unresolved V gene in the studies checked, with the rest unexplained. The sample has about 63,000 clones on record, around 73% of them singletons. 5.4% of the sample comes from the top ten. Sample: PBMCs. Source of these receptors: a man aged 45-65 years in good health and CMV-seronegative.

In this sample, this clone turned up a few times. The rearrangement uses TRBV6-6 and TRBJ2-3; D call uncertain. Germline V gene lookup returns CDR1 MNHNY and CDR2 SVGAGI (reference sequence). The CDR3 loop spans 13 amino acids. The germline V and J ends were trimmed by 8 bases and 6 bases, with 15 bases remaining between them. This chain's CDR3 is CASANVEWDTQYF. The CDR3 DNA is TGTGCCAGCGCAAATGTCGAGTGGGATACGCAGTATTTT.

The chain joins TRBV19 to TRBJ2-2; TRBD2 is a possible D gene (6 bases). Germline assignment: CDR1 LNHDA and CDR2 SQIVND (reference sequence). The CDR3 is 15 amino acids. V was shortened by 10 bases and J by 6 bases, with 21 bases between the two germline ends. CDR3 nucleotide sequence: TGTGCCACTACGGGGGTAGCTAGGGTTTCCGGGGAGCTGTTTTTT. Protein: CATTGVARVSGELFF.

V usage is TRBV6-4 and J usage is TRBJ2-3; TRBD2 matches 10 bases. This CDR3 comprises 16 residues. Looked up from germline, CDR1 is MRHNA and CDR2 is SNTAGT. J lost 6 bases, V lost 0 bases, and 6 bases had no gene match. CDR3 protein: CASSDSGTSVSDTQYF. The CDR3 nucleotides read TGTGCCAGCAGTGACTCCGGGACTAGCGTGTCGGATACGCAGTATTTT.

The chain is built from TRBV10-2 and TRBJ1-5, with D possibly being TRBD1 (5 bases). Germline V gene sequence: CDR1 WSHSY, CDR2 SAAADI. The CDR3 is 15 amino acids. Trimming cost V 4 bases and J 6 bases, with 16 bases left between them. The CDR3, as DNA: TGCGCCAGCAGTGGTCCAGGCAGGGCAAGTCAGCCCCAGCATTTT. Translating gives CASSGPGRASQPQHF.

Only one count was recorded for this clone. This sequence joins TRBV27 and TRBJ1-1, with 9 positions matching TRBD1. The CDR3 is 15 amino acids. Germline-derived CDR1 and CDR2 are MNHEY and SMNVEV (reference sequence). V shed 6 bases, J shed 1 base, and the junction held 6 bases outside the gene matches. CDR3 in amino acids: CASRWGQGGNTEAFF. CDR3 nucleotides: TGTGCCAGCAGATGGGGACAGGGTGGGAACACTGAAGCTTTCTTT.

This clone was seen a few times. The chain has TRBV7-2 and TRBJ2-7; 8 bases map to TRBD1. The CDR3 covers 14 residues. Germline loops: CDR1 SGHTA, CDR2 FQGNSA. Trimming took 2 bases from V and 2 from J; bases not matched to a gene: 2. The CDR3 DNA follows: TGTGCCAGCAGCTTAAACAGGGGGGCCTACGAGCAGTACTTC. Translated: CASSLNRGAYEQYF.

V and J are TRBV27 and TRBJ2-1, with D perhaps TRBD2 (7 bases). This CDR3 contains 16 residues. Trimming cost V 3 bases and J 5 bases, with 17 bases left between them. Germline CDR1 is MNHEY and CDR2 is SMNVEV (reference sequence). In nucleotides, the CDR3 is TGTGCCAGCAGTTTGGAGGCGGGGGCAGGCCACAATGAGCAGTTCTTC. Translation gives CASSLEAGAGHNEQFF.

The chain is built from TRBV7-9 and TRBJ1-3; D is unclear. The ends were cut back, 10 bases at V and 0 bases at J, with 10 bases in the middle. Germline values: CDR1 SEHNR, CDR2 FQNEAQ (reference sequence). The CDR3 loop spans 13 amino acids. CDR3: CAIRGGSGNTIYF. CDR3 nucleotide sequence: TGTGCCATCCGGGGAGGCTCTGGAAACACCATATATTTT.

This clone was seen only once. This chain links TRBV5-1 with TRBJ2-3; perhaps TRBD1 as D (6 bases). The CDR3 sequence is 18 residues long. Trimming shortened V by 2 bases and J by 0 bases, and 19 bases separated the two germline ends. Germline lookup yields CDR1 SGHRS and CDR2 YFSETQ. The CDR3 loop is CASSLWSRGRQSTDTQYF. The CDR3 nucleotides are TGCGCCAGCAGCTTATGGAGCAGGGGCCGTCAGAGCACAGATACGCAGTATTTT.

The sample holds one count of this clone. The sample carries other DNA sequences with the same CDR3. The chain joins TRBV11-2 to TRBJ1-2, with D possibly matching TRBD1 (6 bases). Per the germline V gene, CDR1 is SGHAT and CDR2 is FQNNGV. The length of the CDR3 is 13 residues. The V end lost 2 bases, the J end lost 6 bases, and 10 bases lay between the germline ends. The DNA of the CDR3 is TGTGCCAGCAGCTTAAGCCAGGGGCATGGCTACACCTTC. Translated: CASSLSQGHGYTF.

The CDR3 nucleotides read TGTGCCACCAGACGGACAGAACCTGCGAACACCGGGGAGCTGTTTTTT. Protein product: CATRRTEPANTGELFF. This rearrangement joins TRBV15 to TRBJ2-2, with D perhaps TRBD1 (6 bases). V was shortened by 6 bases and J by 0 bases, with 14 bases between the two germline ends. Germline CDR1 and CDR2: LNHNV and YYDKDF (reference sequence). This CDR3 spans 16 amino acids. The complete variable domain, with remaining parts taken from reference TRBV15 and TRBJ2-2, reads DAMVIQNPRYQVTQFGKPVTLSCSQTLNHNVMYWYQQKSSQAPKLLFHYYDKDFNNEADTPDNFQSRRPNTSFCFLDIRSPGLGDTAMYLCATRRTEPANTGELFFGEGSRLTVL.

The chain is built from TRBV7-9 and TRBJ2-7, with unresolved D. From germline, CDR1 is SEHNR and CDR2 FQNEAQ (reference sequence). Trimming shortened V by 4 bases and J by 4 bases, and 8 bases separated the two germline ends. The CDR3 covers 12 residues. The CDR3 coding sequence is TGTGCCAGCAGCTCAAATCAGTACGAGCAGTACTTC. Translation: CASSSNQYEQYF. Full variable domain (remainder filled in from reference TRBV7-9 and TRBJ2-7): DTGVSQNPRHKITKRGQNVTFRCDPISEHNRLYWYRQTLGQGPEFLTYFQNEAQLEKSRLLSDRFSAERPKGSFSTLEIQRTEQGDSAMYLCASSSNQYEQYFGPGTRLTVT.

The V and J genes are TRBV19 and TRBJ1-5; no clear D gene. Trimming pared 1 base from V and 0 bases from J, leaving 7 bases between. CDR3 length: 15 residues. Germline CDR1 is LNHDA and CDR2 is SQIVND (reference sequence). The CDR3 coding sequence is TGTGCCAGTAGTATAGTCCCAGATAGCAATCAGCCCCAGCATTTT. As protein: CASSIVPDSNQPQHF.

The J gene is TRBJ1-5, the V gene TRBV23-1, with a possible D match to TRBD1 (6 bases). TRBV23-1 is an ORF; its function is uncertain. The CDR3 is made up of 11 amino acids. Deletions cut 9 bases from V and 5 bases from J, with 8 bases between. This CDR3 is CARQGDQPQHF. The CDR3 DNA sequence: TGCGCCAGACAGGGTGATCAGCCCCAGCATTTT.

The count of this clone is one. The rearrangement uses TRBV6-1 and TRBJ1-2; 8 bases match TRBD1. The V gene's germline CDR1 is MNHNS and CDR2 SASEGT. The CDR3 has 11 amino acids. V shed 11 bases, J shed 6 bases, and the junction held 5 bases outside the gene matches. In DNA, the CDR3 is TGTGCCGCCGACAGGGGTCATGGCTACACCTTC. Translating gives CAADRGHGYTF.

This chain uses TRBV23-1 with TRBJ2-3; 7 bases align to TRBD2. TRBV23-1 is filed as an ORF, its function uncertain. The CDR3 contains 18 residues. V was pared by 2 bases and J by 0 bases, with 11 bases of the junction left unmatched. The CDR3 bases are TGCGCCAGCAGTCAAAACCCCCCAGGACTAGGGAGCACAGATACGCAGTATTTT. It is translated as CASSQNPPGLGSTDTQYF.

This chain uses TRBV9 with TRBJ2-5; 11 bases agree with TRBD2. CDR3 length equals 17 residues. CDR1 is SGDLS, CDR2 YYNGEE, per germline. The junction had 12 bases not matched to a gene; V was cut back by 3 bases and J by 5 bases. The CDR3 nucleotides are TGTGCCAGCAGCGCCGGACTAGCGGGTCGGGCTGGGGAGACCCAGTACTTC. It translates to CASSAGLAGRAGETQYF.

V usage is TRBV7-9 and J usage is TRBJ1-2; no clear D. This CDR3 region has 14 residues. V shed 3 bases and J shed 2 bases, with 10 bases lying between them. Per germline, CDR1 SEHNR and CDR2 FQNEAQ (reference sequence). CDR3 sequence: CASSFQSGNYGYTF. In DNA, the CDR3 is TGTGCCAGCAGCTTCCAGAGCGGGAACTATGGCTACACCTTC.

The chain links TRBV6-1 to TRBJ2-7, with 7 bases identical to TRBD1. The J segment lost 7 bases and the V segment lost 6 bases, leaving 9 bases of the junction unmatched. From germline, CDR1 is MNHNS and CDR2 SASEGT. This CDR3 contains 13 residues. CDR3 amino acids: CASSPGGPWEQYF. The CDR3 DNA follows: TGTGCCAGCAGCCCAGGGGGTCCGTGGGAGCAGTACTTC.

The chain has TRBV6-4 and TRBJ2-3, with 11 bases identical to TRBD2. The CDR3 is 16 amino acids. V shed 6 bases and J 4 bases; nucleotides not matched to a gene: 9. CDR1 and CDR2 from the germline V gene are MRHNA and SNTAGT. The CDR3 DNA reads TGTGCCAGCAGGAGAATGACTAGCGGGGCCCCAGATACGCAGTATTTT. Translating gives CASRRMTSGAPDTQYF.

The chain joins TRBV10-3 to TRBJ1-1; D is unresolved. Trimming pared 6 bases from V and 4 bases from J, leaving 12 bases between. Germline loops: CDR1 ENHRY, CDR2 SYGVKD. The CDR3 has 13 residues. In DNA form, the CDR3 reads TGTGCCATCAGGGGAGATCCCGCCACTGAAGCTTTCTTT. Translation gives CAIRGDPATEAFF.